A selection of T cell receptor beta chains follows, all from one sample in a study of shared clonotypes between healthy human individuals. Repertoires were generated with immunoSEQ multiplex PCR, while TCRdb's copy carries only in-frame clones and drops some. The sample includes some 700,000 clones, 80% to 95% of them seen just once. Sequencing was done on a sample of memory CD8+ T cells from PBMCs. The receptors were gathered from a young man in good health. Some clones in this sample may be carry-over from other donors' samples. CDR3s include the opening cysteine and the closing phenylalanine or tryptophan. D genes are given only for firm matches. Not every row has a clone size; where given, it reads once, few, many or a size class.

v_gene	d_gene	abundance	j_gene	CDR3nt	CDR3aa
TRBV2	TRBD1	few	TRBJ1-1	TGTGCCAGCGAAATCGGACAGGGGGCTATGAACACTGAAGCTTTCTTT	CASEIGQGAMNTEAFF
TRBV11-2	TRBD1	.	TRBJ1-4	TGTGCCAGCAGCTCAGATATATCGGGACAGATTAATGAAAAACTGTTTTTT	CASSSDISGQINEKLFF
TRBV6-5	.	.	TRBJ2-3	TGTGCCAGCAGTGCCTCAAACCCAGCAGATACGCAGTATTTT	CASSASNPADTQYF
TRBV2	.	.	TRBJ1-4	TGTGCCAGCAGTGAAAGGCTGGCGGACGCAACTAATGAAAAACTGTTTTTT	CASSERLADATNEKLFF
TRBV7-9	.	.	TRBJ2-5	TGTGCCAGCAGCTGGGGACCGACTCGGGGTTGGCAAGAGACCCAGTACTTC	CASSWGPTRGWQETQYF
TRBV19	.	.	TRBJ1-5	TGTGCCAGTAGTGCAGGGTGGAGCAATCAGCCCCAGCATTTT	CASSAGWSNQPQHF
TRBV28	TRBD1	.	TRBJ1-3	TGTGCCAGCAGTTCGACAGGGTTTAGAAACACCATATATTTT	CASSSTGFRNTIYF
TRBV11-2	.	.	TRBJ2-2	TGTGCCAGCAGCTGGACAAGTATTTCCACCGGGGAGCTGTTTTTT	CASSWTSISTGELFF
TRBV30	.	.	TRBJ1-2	TGTGCCTGGAGTGTCGGCAGAAACTATGGCTACACCTTC	CAWSVGRNYGYTF
TRBV6-5	TRBD2	.	TRBJ2-2	TGTGCCAGCAGTTACTCGATTGCGGGAGGTACCGGGGAGCTGTTTTTT	CASSYSIAGGTGELFF
TRBV4-1	TRBD1	.	TRBJ2-7	TGCGCCAGCAGCCTCCTTACAGGGGCTGACGAGCAGTACTTC	CASSLLTGADEQYF
TRBV27	TRBD1	.	TRBJ2-7	TGTGCCAGCAGTTTATCGGACCAGGGGGCGAGTGGCTACGAGCAGTACTTC	CASSLSDQGASGYEQYF
TRBV28	TRBD1	.	TRBJ1-2	TGTGCCAGCAGTTTATGGCGCCGGGACAGGGGAGAGTATGGCTACACCTTC	CASSLWRRDRGEYGYTF
TRBV6-1	.	.	TRBJ2-6	TGTGCCAGCAGTGAATCGTATGGTGGGGCCAACGTCCTGACTTTC	CASSESYGGANVLTF
TRBV7-6	.	.	TRBJ1-4	TGTGCCAGCAGCCAGGACAGAGTTAATGAAAAACTGTTTTTT	CASSQDRVNEKLFF
TRBV5-8	TRBD1	.	TRBJ2-5	TGTGCCAGCAGCTTTACGACAGGGGGGACCCAGTACTTC	CASSFTTGGTQYF
TRBV11-2	TRBD2	.	TRBJ2-7	TGTGCCAGCAGCTTAGAGGCTAGCGGGATGCACGAGCAGTACTTC	CASSLEASGMHEQYF